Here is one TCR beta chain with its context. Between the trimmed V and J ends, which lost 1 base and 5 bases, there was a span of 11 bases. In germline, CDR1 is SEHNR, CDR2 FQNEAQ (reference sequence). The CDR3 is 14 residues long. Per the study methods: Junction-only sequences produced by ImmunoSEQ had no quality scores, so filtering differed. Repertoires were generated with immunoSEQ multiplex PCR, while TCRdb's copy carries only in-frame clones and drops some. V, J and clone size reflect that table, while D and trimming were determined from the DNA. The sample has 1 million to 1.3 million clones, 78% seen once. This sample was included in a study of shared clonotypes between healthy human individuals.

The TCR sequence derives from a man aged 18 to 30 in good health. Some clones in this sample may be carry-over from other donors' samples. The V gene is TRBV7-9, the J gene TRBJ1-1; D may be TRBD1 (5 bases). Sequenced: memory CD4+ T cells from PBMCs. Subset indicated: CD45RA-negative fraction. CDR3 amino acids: CASSLGAEGTEAFF. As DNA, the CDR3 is TGTGCCAGCAGCTTAGGGGCGGAGGGGACTGAAGCTTTCTTT.